Sequencing of this TCR beta chain was carried out in a study of T cells after posttransplantation cyclophosphamide. The germline CDR1 and CDR2 sequences are ENHRY and SYGVKD. V shed 8 bases, J shed 5 bases, and the junction held 0 bases outside the gene matches. The length of the CDR3 is 13 residues. Clones were read by immunoSEQ multiplex PCR, and TCRdb kept only the in-frame ones, dropping some. The sample yields under 45,000 clones, without any singletons. Ten or more counts support this clone. Material for sequencing was PBMCs. The chain couples TRBV10-3 to TRBJ2-5; 15 positions agree with TRBD2. This TCR was sampled from a man aged 30-40 years in good health and a related stem cell transplant donor. As DNA, the CDR3 is TGTGCCATCGGGACTAGCGGGGGGGAGACCCAGTACTTC. Translating it yields CAIGTSGGETQYF.